This T cell receptor (beta chain) originates from a study of blood T cell repertoires in COVID-19. Study-level information: Donors in the United States, Italy and Spain gave samples during acute or convalescent COVID-19. T cells, B-cell-depleted T cells, or PBMCs provided the cDNA or gDNA that served as material.

Assay: immunoSEQ multiplex PCR; the TCRdb copy retains only in-frame clones and omits some. The data show approximately 250,000 clones, 88% seen once. Cohort placement rested on clinical history that participants reported themselves. The source material was PBMCs or T cells enriched from blood (not recorded which). This receptor was identified in a woman between 40 and 50 years old with acute COVID-19.

This CDR3 is CASRDSNMNTEAFF. The CDR3 DNA follows: TGTGCCAGCCGGGACAGCAACATGAACACTGAAGCTTTCTTT. The chain carries TRBV19 and TRBJ1-1; 7 positions agree with TRBD1. Trimming removed 9 bases from V and 0 bases from J; junction bases left unmatched: 7. Per the germline V gene, CDR1 is LNHDA and CDR2 is SQIVND (reference sequence). The CDR3 extends over 14 amino acids.